Each of the 12 T cell receptor beta chains below was sequenced from the same sample in a study of cytomegalovirus exposure and HLA in healthy donors. Sequencing used immunoSEQ multiplex PCR; TCRdb keeps in-frame clones, though not all of them. This table has fewer than 250,000 clones, approximately 82% appearing once. The sequenced material came from PBMCs. All receptors derive from a woman between 18 and 30 years old in good health and CMV-seronegative.

The table lists this clone with a few counts. The V gene is TRBV28, the J gene TRBJ1-3; TRBD1 matches 7 bases. After removal of 5 bases from V and 4 bases from J, the junction contained 5 bases not matched to a gene. CDR1 and CDR2 (germline): MDHEN, SYDVKM. The CDR3 is made up of 14 amino acids. The CDR3 DNA reads TGTGCCAGCAGTACGACAGGGTTGGGAAACACCATATATTTT. Its protein is CASSTTGLGNTIYF.

This clone was recorded once. A read error may be the cause here, since a much bigger clone is one base away. The chain is built from TRBV7-2 and TRBJ1-4, with unresolved D. Germline CDR1 reads SGHTA; CDR2 reads FQGNSA. V was cut by 6 bases and J by 3 bases, with 2 bases left in between. The CDR3 runs 11 residues. CDR3 residues: CASRSNEKLFF. CDR3 in DNA: TGTGCCAGCAGATCTAATGAAAAACTGTTTTTT. Full variable domain (rest looked up from reference TRBV7-2 and TRBJ1-4): GAGVSQSPSNKVTEKGKDVELRCDPISGHTALYWYRQSLGQGLEFLIYFQGNSAPDKSGLPSDRFSAERTGGSVSTLTIQRTQQEDSAVYLCASRSNEKLFFGSGTQLSVL.

This chain connects TRBV19 to TRBJ2-3, with no clear D. V gave up 8 bases and J gave up 3 bases, with 9 bases separating them. The CDR3 runs 12 residues. From germline, CDR1 is LNHDA and CDR2 SQIVND (reference sequence). This chain's CDR3 is CASVGSTDTQYF. The CDR3 region has the DNA TGTGCCAGTGTGGGAAGTACAGATACGCAGTATTTT.

V gene TRBV4-1 combines with J gene TRBJ2-7; 9 bases are a match to TRBD2. J was trimmed by 3 bases and V by 0 bases; bases with no gene match: 6. Germline assignment: CDR1 MGHRA and CDR2 YSYEKL. This CDR3 contains 16 residues. The CDR3 DNA sequence: TGCGCCAGCAGCCAAGATTCAAGACTAGCGGTCTACGAGCAGTACTTC. Its translation: CASSQDSRLAVYEQYF.

The rearrangement uses TRBV27 and TRBJ1-4; D ambiguous. Germline V gene lookup returns CDR1 MNHEY and CDR2 SMNVEV (reference sequence). Trimming stripped 4 bases from V and 0 bases from J, with 6 bases between. CDR3 size: 14 residues. In DNA form, the CDR3 reads TGTGCCAGCAGTTCCAGGACAACTAATGAAAAACTGTTTTTT. Amino acid sequence: CASSSRTTNEKLFF.

The table lists this clone with a few counts. The rearrangement uses TRBV5-1 and TRBJ1-2; the D is unclear. The V end lost 2 bases, the J end lost 4 bases, and 18 bases lay between the germline ends. CDR3 length equals 16 residues. Looked up from germline, CDR1 is SGHRS and CDR2 is YFSETQ. The CDR3 nucleotides read TGCGCCAGCAGCTTATCCCCCGCCGGGCAGAGCTATGGCTACACCTTC. Translating it yields CASSLSPAGQSYGYTF. The complete variable domain, with remaining parts taken from reference TRBV5-1 and TRBJ1-2, reads KAGVTQTPRYLIKTRGQQVTLSCSPISGHRSVSWYQQTPGQGLQFLFEYFSETQRNKGNFPGRFSGRQFSNSRSEMNVSTLELGDSALYLCASSLSPAGQSYGYTFGSGTRLTVV.

This clone appeared a few times. The rearrangement links TRBV6-5 to TRBJ2-7; 9 nucleotides line up with TRBD1. J gave up 4 bases and V 4 bases, and 11 bases lay outside the gene matches. Germline-derived CDR1 and CDR2 are MNHEY and SVGAGI. This CDR3 comprises 16 residues. The CDR3 sequence is CASSSGTGTVWYEQYF. The CDR3 DNA sequence: TGTGCCAGCAGTTCTGGGACAGGGACTGTATGGTACGAGCAGTACTTC.

The chain employs TRBV18 and TRBJ1-2; 11 bases align to TRBD1. Germline CDR1 and CDR2: KGHSH and LQKENI. This CDR3 region has 13 residues. The trim removed 3 bases at V and 8 bases at J, leaving 2 bases unmatched. The CDR3 is CASSPDRGLGYTF. CDR3 coding DNA: TGTGCCAGCTCACCGGACAGGGGGCTAGGCTACACCTTC.

V and J are TRBV11-2 and TRBJ2-7; D may be TRBD1 or TRBD2 (5 bases each). Deletions cut 2 bases from V and 6 bases from J, with 8 bases between. Germline CDR1 reads SGHAT; CDR2 reads FQNNGV. The CDR3 sequence is 12 residues long. The CDR3 DNA reads TGTGCCAGCAGCTTAAATGGGGGCGAGCAGTACTTC. Protein product: CASSLNGGEQYF.

The rearrangement uses TRBV27 and TRBJ1-4; D is unresolved. This CDR3 is built from 14 residues. CDR1 and CDR2 (germline): MNHEY, SMNVEV (reference sequence). Trimming cost V 1 base and J 2 bases, with 5 bases left between them. The CDR3 coding sequence is TGTGCCAGCAGTTTATGGGGTACTAATGAAAAACTGTTTTTT. Amino acids: CASSLWGTNEKLFF.

V is TRBV5-4 and J is TRBJ2-2; D could derive from TRBD1 or TRBD2 (6 bases each). The CDR3 totals 15 residues. The V end was cut by 1 base, the J end by 7 bases, with 14 bases between. The germline gives CDR1 SGHNT, CDR2 YYREEE (reference sequence). The CDR3 protein is CASSLSVGGFGELFF. CDR3 bases: TGTGCCAGCAGCTTGTCCGTGGGGGGCTTCGGGGAGCTGTTTTTT.

The chain has TRBV2 and TRBJ2-3; D unresolved. Trimming removed 4 bases from V and 10 bases from J, with 9 bases in between. The CDR3 covers 11 residues. From germline, CDR1 is SNHLY and CDR2 FYNNEI. The CDR3 loop is CASSVLAPQYF. The CDR3, as DNA: TGTGCCAGCAGTGTTTTGGCCCCGCAGTATTTT.